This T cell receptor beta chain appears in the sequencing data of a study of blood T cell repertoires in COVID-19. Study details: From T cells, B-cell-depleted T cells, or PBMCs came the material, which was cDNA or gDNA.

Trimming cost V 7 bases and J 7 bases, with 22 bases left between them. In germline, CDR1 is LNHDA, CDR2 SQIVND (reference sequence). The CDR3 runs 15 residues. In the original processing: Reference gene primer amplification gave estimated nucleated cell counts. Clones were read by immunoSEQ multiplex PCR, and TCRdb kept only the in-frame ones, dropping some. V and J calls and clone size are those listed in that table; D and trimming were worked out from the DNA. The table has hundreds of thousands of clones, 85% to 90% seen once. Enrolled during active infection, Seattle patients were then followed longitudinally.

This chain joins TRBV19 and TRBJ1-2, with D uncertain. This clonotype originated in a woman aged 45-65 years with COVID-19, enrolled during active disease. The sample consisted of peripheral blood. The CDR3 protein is CASTIIRGRAGGYTF. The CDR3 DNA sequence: TGTGCCAGTACAATCATTCGCGGACGGGCGGGTGGCTACACCTTC. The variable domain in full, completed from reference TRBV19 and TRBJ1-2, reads DGGITQSPKYLFRKEGQNVTLSCEQNLNHDAMYWYRQDPGQGLRLIYYSQIVNDFQKGDIAEGYSVSREKKESFPLTVTSAQKNPTAFYLCASTIIRGRAGGYTFGSGTRLTVV.